These T cell receptor beta chains were read from a single sample in a study of cytomegalovirus exposure and HLA in healthy donors. Clones were read by immunoSEQ multiplex PCR, and TCRdb kept only the in-frame ones, dropping some. The repertoire holds roughly 90,000 clones, over 75% seen once, with 2% in the top ten. Material: PBMCs. These receptors all come from a man between 18 and 29 years old in good health and CMV-seronegative. The CDR3 runs from the conserved cysteine through the conserved F or W. D genes are given only for firm matches. The listing skips clone size in some rows; elsewhere it reads once, few, many or a size class.

v_gene: TRBV6-1; d_gene: TRBD1; j_gene: TRBJ2-7; abundance: .; CDR3aa: CASGVGQGDREQYF; CDR3nt: TGTGCCAGCGGGGTAGGACAGGGGGATCGGGAGCAGTACTTC
v_gene: TRBV19; d_gene: .; j_gene: TRBJ2-7; abundance: .; CDR3aa: CASSMLGGYEQYF; CDR3nt: TGTGCCAGTAGTATGTTGGGAGGCTACGAGCAGTACTTC
v_gene: TRBV6-5; d_gene: .; j_gene: TRBJ1-1; abundance: .; CDR3aa: CASRLYYTNTEAFF; CDR3nt: TGTGCCAGCAGGCTTTACTACACGAACACTGAAGCTTTCTTT
v_gene: TRBV5-4; d_gene: .; j_gene: TRBJ1-2; abundance: few; CDR3aa: CASPTRTGYYGYTF; CDR3nt: TGTGCCAGCCCCACTCGGACTGGCTACTATGGCTACACCTTC
v_gene: TRBV7-9; d_gene: TRBD1; j_gene: TRBJ2-7; abundance: .; CDR3aa: CASSWASGGSYEQYF; CDR3nt: TGTGCCAGCAGTTGGGCCTCAGGGGGTTCCTACGAGCAGTACTTC
v_gene: TRBV5-4; d_gene: TRBD1; j_gene: TRBJ2-1; abundance: .; CDR3aa: CASQRWTDRGLDEQFF; CDR3nt: TGTGCCAGCCAGCGTTGGACGGACAGGGGTTTGGATGAGCAGTTCTTC
v_gene: TRBV6-5; d_gene: .; j_gene: TRBJ2-7; abundance: once; CDR3aa: CASRSYDEQYF; CDR3nt: TGTGCCAGCAGGTCCTACGACGAGCAGTACTTC
v_gene: TRBV7-8; d_gene: TRBD1; j_gene: TRBJ1-5; abundance: .; CDR3aa: CASSLLQGSQPQHF; CDR3nt: TGTGCCAGCAGCTTATTACAGGGGAGCCAGCCCCAGCATTTT
v_gene: TRBV14; d_gene: .; j_gene: TRBJ1-2; abundance: few; CDR3aa: CASSQYNLRDKYGYTF; CDR3nt: TGTGCCAGCAGCCAGTACAACCTCCGGGACAAATATGGCTACACCTTC
v_gene: TRBV6-1; d_gene: .; j_gene: TRBJ2-5; abundance: .; CDR3aa: CASPAYGQETQYF; CDR3nt: TGTGCCAGCCCTGCTTACGGGCAAGAGACCCAGTACTTC
v_gene: TRBV18; d_gene: .; j_gene: TRBJ1-4; abundance: .; CDR3aa: CASSPRTATNEKLFF; CDR3nt: TGTGCCAGCTCACCTAGGACAGCAACTAATGAAAAACTGTTTTTT
v_gene: TRBV19; d_gene: .; j_gene: TRBJ1-2; abundance: .; CDR3aa: CASSISSGYGYTF; CDR3nt: TGTGCCAGTAGTATTTCGTCGGGCTATGGCTACACCTTC
v_gene: TRBV10-1; d_gene: TRBD2; j_gene: TRBJ2-1; abundance: once; CDR3aa: CASSDNRFRTSGGASSYNEQFF; CDR3nt: TGCGCCAGCAGTGATAATCGGTTTCGGACTAGCGGGGGGGCCAGCTCCTACAATGAGCAGTTCTTC
v_gene: TRBV7-8; d_gene: .; j_gene: TRBJ2-7; abundance: .; CDR3aa: CASSWAGGYEQYF; CDR3nt: TGTGCCAGCAGCTGGGCCGGGGGCTACGAGCAGTACTTC
v_gene: TRBV23-1; d_gene: .; j_gene: TRBJ2-7; abundance: .; CDR3aa: CASARTEQYF; CDR3nt: TGCGCCAGCGCGAGAACCGAGCAGTACTTC
v_gene: TRBV9; d_gene: .; j_gene: TRBJ1-1; abundance: .; CDR3aa: CASSVALGQGQNTEAFF; CDR3nt: TGTGCCAGCAGCGTAGCTTTGGGGCAGGGGCAGAACACTGAAGCTTTCTTT
v_gene: TRBV7-6; d_gene: TRBD2; j_gene: TRBJ2-2; abundance: few; CDR3aa: CASSLDPSGGYTGELFF; CDR3nt: TGTGCCAGCAGCTTAGATCCCAGCGGGGGGTACACCGGGGAGCTGTTTTTT
v_gene: TRBV27; d_gene: .; j_gene: TRBJ1-6; abundance: .; CDR3aa: CASRRQTYNSPLHF; CDR3nt: TGTGCCAGCAGACGACAGACCTATAATTCACCCCTCCACTTT
v_gene: TRBV7-8; d_gene: .; j_gene: TRBJ2-5; abundance: .; CDR3aa: CASSLVVLGRETQYF; CDR3nt: TGTGCCAGCAGCTTAGTGGTGCTAGGTCGAGAGACCCAGTACTTC
v_gene: TRBV9; d_gene: .; j_gene: TRBJ2-7; abundance: .; CDR3aa: CASSASGGSYEQYF; CDR3nt: TGTGCCAGCAGTGCTTCTGGCGGGTCCTACGAGCAGTACTTC
v_gene: TRBV7-9; d_gene: .; j_gene: TRBJ1-2; abundance: .; CDR3aa: CASSPSYGGVYGYTF; CDR3nt: TGTGCCAGCAGCCCCTCTTATGGGGGGGTCTATGGCTACACCTTC
v_gene: TRBV4-1; d_gene: TRBD2; j_gene: TRBJ2-5; abundance: .; CDR3aa: CASSPGLAGGQETQYF; CDR3nt: TGCGCCAGCAGCCCGGGACTAGCGGGGGGGCAAGAGACCCAGTACTTC
v_gene: TRBV28; d_gene: .; j_gene: TRBJ2-2; abundance: .; CDR3aa: CASSSTTGELFF; CDR3nt: TGTGCCAGCAGTTCAACAACCGGGGAGCTGTTTTTT
v_gene: TRBV5-5; d_gene: .; j_gene: TRBJ2-5; abundance: .; CDR3aa: CASSRTPQGQETQYF; CDR3nt: TGTGCCAGCAGCCGCACACCTCAGGGGCAGGAGACCCAGTACTTC
v_gene: TRBV5-1; d_gene: .; j_gene: TRBJ2-6; abundance: .; CDR3aa: CASSLRQGFSGANVLTF; CDR3nt: TGCGCCAGCAGCTTGCGGCAGGGGTTCTCTGGGGCCAACGTCCTGACTTTC
v_gene: TRBV10-3; d_gene: .; j_gene: TRBJ2-3; abundance: .; CDR3aa: CAISERGGLDTQYF; CDR3nt: TGTGCCATCAGTGAGAGGGGGGGGCTAGATACGCAGTATTTT
v_gene: TRBV15; d_gene: .; j_gene: TRBJ2-5; abundance: few; CDR3aa: CATSLTSQETQYF; CDR3nt: TGTGCCACCAGCCTGACTAGTCAAGAGACCCAGTACTTC
v_gene: TRBV6-1; d_gene: TRBD2; j_gene: TRBJ2-5; abundance: .; CDR3aa: CASFFRSGGWETQYF; CDR3nt: TGTGCCAGCTTTTTTCGTAGCGGGGGGTGGGAGACCCAGTACTTC
v_gene: TRBV9; d_gene: .; j_gene: TRBJ2-1; abundance: .; CDR3aa: CASSESPSSYNEQFF; CDR3nt: TGTGCCAGCAGCGAATCCCCGAGCTCCTACAATGAGCAGTTCTTC
v_gene: TRBV5-1; d_gene: .; j_gene: TRBJ2-5; abundance: .; CDR3aa: CASSEDGGETQYF; CDR3nt: TGCGCCAGCAGCGAGGACGGAGGAGAGACCCAGTACTTC
v_gene: TRBV11-2; d_gene: .; j_gene: TRBJ2-1; abundance: .; CDR3aa: CASSQVGADYNEQFF; CDR3nt: TGTGCCAGCAGCCAGGTAGGGGCGGACTACAATGAGCAGTTCTTC
v_gene: TRBV7-9; d_gene: .; j_gene: TRBJ2-3; abundance: .; CDR3aa: CASIRSRGTGTDTQYF; CDR3nt: TGTGCCAGCATCCGGAGTCGGGGGACAGGCACAGATACGCAGTATTTT
v_gene: TRBV2; d_gene: .; j_gene: TRBJ1-2; abundance: .; CDR3aa: CASRAPLSGASYGYTF; CDR3nt: TGTGCCAGCAGAGCCCCTCTCTCAGGGGCCTCCTATGGCTACACCTTC
v_gene: TRBV7-9; d_gene: .; j_gene: TRBJ2-1; abundance: once; CDR3aa: CASSFSGTNEQFF; CDR3nt: TGTGCCAGCAGCTTCTCCGGGACAAATGAGCAGTTCTTC
v_gene: TRBV4-1; d_gene: TRBD1; j_gene: TRBJ1-2; abundance: .; CDR3aa: CASSEGQSLYGYTF; CDR3nt: TGCGCCAGCAGCGAGGGACAGAGCCTCTATGGCTACACCTTC
v_gene: TRBV11-2; d_gene: TRBD1; j_gene: TRBJ1-5; abundance: .; CDR3aa: CASSLDTGVGQPQHF; CDR3nt: TGTGCCAGCAGCTTAGATACAGGGGTCGGGCAGCCCCAGCATTTT